The rows below give T cell receptor beta chains drawn from one sample of a study of blood T cell repertoires in COVID-19. The repertoire was sequenced with immunoSEQ multiplex PCR; TCRdb's copy has only in-frame clones and lacks some. The sample includes fewer than 250,000 clones, about 83% of them seen just once. The sample comprised peripheral blood. These receptors all come from a man between 45 and 60 years old with active or convalescent COVID-19. The CDR3 runs from the conserved cysteine through the conserved F or W. The D gene is left open where the match is weak. Not every row has a clone size; where given, it reads once, few, many or a size class.

TGCGCCAGCACCTACCGGGACAGGGAGCAGGATGGCTACACCTTC,CASTYRDREQDGYTF,TRBD1,NA,TRBJ1-2,TRBV4-1
TGTGCCAGCAGCCGTGGTAGCGGGCAGGGGTGGCGGGAGACCCAGTACTTC,CASSRGSGQGWRETQYF,NA,NA,TRBJ2-5,TRBV11-2
TGTGCCAGCAGTTTTAGGGGGGGGGAGCAGTTCTTC,CASSFRGGEQFF,NA,NA,TRBJ2-1,TRBV28
TGTGCCAGCGGCCGGGGGAGCACCGGGGAGCTGTTTTTT,CASGRGSTGELFF,NA,NA,TRBJ2-2,TRBV11-3
TGTGCCAGCAGTCTGACGGACAGGGCAGAAGCTTTCTTT,CASSLTDRAEAFF,TRBD1,once,TRBJ1-1,TRBV12-3/TRBV12-4
TGTGCCAGCAGCCGGACAGGGGCCGACGAGCAGTACTTC,CASSRTGADEQYF,TRBD1,NA,TRBJ2-7,TRBV6-5
TGCGCCAGCAGCTTGGCCGCCTCGAAGCCTTATGGCTACACCTTC,CASSLAASKPYGYTF,NA,once,TRBJ1-2,TRBV5-1
TGTGCCAGTAGAGACCGGCTCGCGGGGGCCTACAATGAGCAGTTCTTC,CASRDRLAGAYNEQFF,TRBD2,once,TRBJ2-1,TRBV19
TGTGCCAGCGGAGAGGCCGACTACAATGAGCAGTTCTTC,CASGEADYNEQFF,NA,NA,TRBJ2-1,TRBV9
TGCGCCAGCAGCTTTTCGGGGAACTCCTACGAGCAGTACTTC,CASSFSGNSYEQYF,NA,NA,TRBJ2-7,TRBV5-1
TGTGCCAGCACGGGGACAGGGACCGAGCAGTACTTC,CASTGTGTEQYF,TRBD1,few,TRBJ2-7,TRBV12-3/TRBV12-4
TGTGCCAGCAGCTTACTAGCGGGAGGGCGCGTAGATACGCAGTATTTT,CASSLLAGGRVDTQYF,TRBD2,few,TRBJ2-3,TRBV7-3
TGTGCCAGCAGCCCCTCCCGGAACACCGGGGAGCTGTTTTTT,CASSPSRNTGELFF,NA,NA,TRBJ2-2,TRBV7-8
TGTGCCAGCATGGGACAGGGGAAAAGGTACCAAGAGACCCAGTACTTC,CASMGQGKRYQETQYF,TRBD1,NA,TRBJ2-5,TRBV27
TGTGCCAGCAGCTCCTCATCTCTGAGGAGGTTGCCGAGCACTGAAGCTTTCTTT,CASSSSSLRRLPSTEAFF,NA,NA,TRBJ1-1,TRBV13
TGTGCCAGCAGCTTAAGGGACAGCCAAGAGACCCAGTACTTC,CASSLRDSQETQYF,TRBD1,NA,TRBJ2-5,TRBV11-3
TGTGCCAGCAGCTTAGGTAGCGGGGGGGCCGCTGGCGGGGAGCTGTTTTTT,CASSLGSGGAAGGELFF,TRBD2,NA,TRBJ2-2,TRBV7-2
TGTGCCAGCAGCCGCCACCGGACCAGCGGGAAAACCTACGAGCAGTACTTC,CASSRHRTSGKTYEQYF,TRBD2,NA,TRBJ2-7,TRBV4-2
TGTGCCAGCAACCGGGGAGGCTCTGGAAACACCATATATTTT,CASNRGGSGNTIYF,NA,few,TRBJ1-3,TRBV7-9
TGTGCCAGCAGATCCAAACCGGGACAGGGAAGGGGCACTGAAGCTTTCTTT,CASRSKPGQGRGTEAFF,TRBD1,NA,TRBJ1-1,TRBV7-9
TGTGCCAGCAGCGCGGGCAGCCCAGGGGGAACTGAAGCTTTCTTT,CASSAGSPGGTEAFF,TRBD1,NA,TRBJ1-1,TRBV2
TGTGCCAGCAGCTTGATGTTAGGGACACCCGTCGATGAGCAGTTCTTC,CASSLMLGTPVDEQFF,NA,NA,TRBJ2-1,TRBV7-9
TGTGCCAGCTCACCGGGACAGGAGGGTGGCTCCTACGAGCAGTACTTC,CASSPGQEGGSYEQYF,TRBD1,once,TRBJ2-7,TRBV18
TGTGCCTGGGAGAGACTAGCGGGCCGCAATGAGCAGTTCTTC,CAWERLAGRNEQFF,TRBD2,NA,TRBJ2-1,TRBV30
TGTGCCAGCACCATCGGGTGGAGGGCCGAGTACGAGCAGTACTTC,CASTIGWRAEYEQYF,NA,NA,TRBJ2-7,TRBV6-5
TGTGCCAGCTCACCATTGGCTAGCGGGGACCAAGAGACCCAGTACTTC,CASSPLASGDQETQYF,TRBD2,NA,TRBJ2-5,TRBV18
TGTGCCAGCAGCCAAGATTCCGGGACAGGGGGCTTGGCTAATGAAAAACTGTTTTTT,CASSQDSGTGGLANEKLFF,TRBD1,NA,TRBJ1-4,TRBV14
TGCGCCAGCAGCCAAGTTGGGCTCAGGCTTAACACTGAAGCTTTCTTT,CASSQVGLRLNTEAFF,NA,NA,TRBJ1-1,TRBV4-1
TGTGCCAGCAGCTTAAGGTTCCAGGGCCGCTATGGCTACACCTTC,CASSLRFQGRYGYTF,NA,NA,TRBJ1-2,TRBV11-2
TGCAGTGCTAGACTAGCTTCGGTGCAGTTCTTC,CSARLASVQFF,NA,NA,TRBJ2-1,TRBV20-1
TGTGCCAGCAGCTTGGGGCAGGGGGCGTCGGGGGAAAAACTGTTTTTT,CASSLGQGASGEKLFF,TRBD1,NA,TRBJ1-4,TRBV5-6
TGTGCCAGCTCACCCGGACAGGGGGCGAGAGGCTACACCTTC,CASSPGQGARGYTF,TRBD1,NA,TRBJ1-2,TRBV18
TGTGCCAGCAGCGGGACAGGGGGCTGGGGAGATACGCAGTATTTT,CASSGTGGWGDTQYF,TRBD1,NA,TRBJ2-3,TRBV9
TGTGCCAGCAGCGAACGTGGGGCCCGAGGCTACACCTTC,CASSERGARGYTF,NA,NA,TRBJ1-2,TRBV5-8
TGTGCCAGCAGTTTATCTGGGACAGGGGTTCCCACTGAAGCTTTCTTT,CASSLSGTGVPTEAFF,TRBD1,NA,TRBJ1-1,TRBV27
TGTGCCAGCAGTAAGACAGTTAACTATGGCTACACCTTC,CASSKTVNYGYTF,NA,NA,TRBJ1-2,TRBV2
TGTGCCAGCAGCTTGCAGGGTAGGGGTGAAGCTTTCTTT,CASSLQGRGEAFF,NA,once,TRBJ1-1,TRBV7-8
TGTGCCAGTACCCCCCGACAGGGAGGCACTCAGCCCCAGCATTTT,CASTPRQGGTQPQHF,TRBD1,NA,TRBJ1-5,TRBV19
TGTGCCTGGAGTGTAGCCCCCGGGACAGGGGGCGTCTATGGCTACACCTTC,CAWSVAPGTGGVYGYTF,TRBD1,NA,TRBJ1-2,TRBV30
TGTGCCAGCTCACCATCCCGGGGGAACACTGAAGCTTTCTTT,CASSPSRGNTEAFF,NA,NA,TRBJ1-1,TRBV18